Sequencing of this TCR beta chain was carried out in a study of beta chain features in type 1 diabetes. Expressed TCRB transcripts were sequenced after all isolated RNA was converted to cDNA. Sequencing was performed with immunoSEQ multiplex PCR; in TCRdb, only in-frame clones are kept and a portion is missing. The repertoire includes 150,000 to 200,000 clones, less than 9.5% of them detected once, and about 2.1% sits in the top ten. This CDR3 comprises 22 residues. Purity above 95% was achieved in all sorted populations. Sequencing was carried out using central memory CD4+ T cells from blood. The source of this sequence is a woman in her late teens or twenties in good health. The chain links TRBV21-1 to TRBJ2-1; TRBD2 is the table's D call and was not checked against the DNA. TRBV21-1 is a pseudogene. The CDR3 sequence: CASSKVNGTGPLAGGPYNEQFF. The DNA of the CDR3 is TGTGCCAGCAGCAAAGTCAACGGGACAGGGCCACTAGCGGGAGGGCCCTACAATGAGCAGTTCTTC.